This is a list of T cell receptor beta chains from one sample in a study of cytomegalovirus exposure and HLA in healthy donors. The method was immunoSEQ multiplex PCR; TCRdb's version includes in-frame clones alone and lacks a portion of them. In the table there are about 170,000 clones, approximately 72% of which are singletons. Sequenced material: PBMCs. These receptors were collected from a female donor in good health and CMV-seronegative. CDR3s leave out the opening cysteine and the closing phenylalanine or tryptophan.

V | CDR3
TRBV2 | ASSEGENQPQH
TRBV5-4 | ASSLHQDEQF
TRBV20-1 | SASGGTEAF
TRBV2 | ASSSRTSGSFEQY
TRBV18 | ASSPKGDAEAF
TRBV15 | ATSREGGSYGYT
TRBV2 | AREQGDSYEQY
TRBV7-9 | ASNTAGERRGNTIY
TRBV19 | ASSTSGGTMTYEQY
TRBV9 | ASSANTDTQY
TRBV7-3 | ASSLWGDTEAF
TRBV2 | ASRYGWEAYEQY
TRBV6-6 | ASSGTSYEGYT
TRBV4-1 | ASSLWASPNYGYT
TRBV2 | ASSEQGSSYEQY
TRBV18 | ASSPQGANAEAF
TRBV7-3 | ASSSGTSGSAYEQF
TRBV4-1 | ASSQDHPSGNTIY
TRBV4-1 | ASSQDRGDQPQH
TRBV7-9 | ASSLLAGGSETQY
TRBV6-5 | ASRLTAGNEQF
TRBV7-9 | ASSPTGDLRGTQY
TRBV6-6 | ASSYRGNEKLF
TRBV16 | ARSLDRYYGYT
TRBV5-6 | ASSTGQGAYGYT
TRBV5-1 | ASSLGTSGRDTQY
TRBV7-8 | ASSSGQPNTEAF
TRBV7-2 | ASSLEVHTASNYGYT
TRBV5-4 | ASSSNLAGETQY
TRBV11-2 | ASSLVPSSGNTIY
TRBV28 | ASSPGGSWPETEAF
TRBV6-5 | ASSKTVNTEAF
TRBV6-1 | ASSGTHLAGGPPSTDTQY
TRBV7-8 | ASSPRQGRGYT
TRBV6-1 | ASRRQGDQETQY
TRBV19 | ASRDRGTDTQY
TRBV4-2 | ASSQGQGYPYAF
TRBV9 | ASSDRRGDTIY
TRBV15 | ATSPSGQLSSYNSPLH
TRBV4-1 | ASSQGSGTANEKLF
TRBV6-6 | ASSRPGLTDTQY
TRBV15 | ATSSGGGSYEQY
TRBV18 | ASSSGQLSGANVLT
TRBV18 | ASSPREGQGNEKLF
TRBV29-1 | SVGPGLGGHEQY
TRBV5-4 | ASSLGGMNYNEQF
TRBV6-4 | ASSEWGDYSNQPQH
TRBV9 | ASSQQTGGFEKLF
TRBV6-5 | ASKIQGPNEKLF
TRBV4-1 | ASSQDYGGGSTGELF
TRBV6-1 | ASSGMDTQETQY